Following are 25 T cell receptor beta chains from one sample sequenced in a study of T cell responses to AZD1222 COVID-19 vaccine. Produced via immunoSEQ multiplex PCR; TCRdb's table is partial and in-frame only. The sample yields 150,000 or so clones, roughly nine tenths seen once. This material consisted of peripheral blood, taken on day 0 of AZD1222 vaccination. The receptors originated from an adult in good health.

This chain joins TRBV28 and TRBJ1-4; the D is unclear. The CDR3 extends over 13 amino acids. Germline-derived CDR1 and CDR2 are MDHEN and SYDVKM. V was pared by 7 bases and J by 11 bases, with 17 bases between. The CDR3 DNA sequence: TGTGCCAGCACCTTACAGCGGGCGCGCAAACTGTTTTTT. This encodes CASTLQRARKLFF.

The chain couples TRBV12-5 to TRBJ1-1, with TRBD1 as a possible D gene (5 bases). The CDR3 spans 16 residues. With 1 base removed from V and 5 bases from J, the gap between germline ends came to 17 bases. CDR1 is LGHNT and CDR2 is FRNRAP in the germline V gene. This CDR3 is CASGLGSWGAGTEAFF. CDR3 DNA: TGTGCTAGTGGTTTGGGTAGTTGGGGAGCAGGGACTGAAGCTTTCTTT.

The V and J genes are TRBV5-1 and TRBJ2-1, with 13 bases lining up with TRBD2. Germline V gene data show CDR1 as SGHRS and CDR2 as YFSETQ. The CDR3 is 21 residues long. The V and J ends lost 4 bases and 3 bases, in that order; junction bases with no gene match: 19. The CDR3 loop reads CASSPGLAGETTLRSYNEQFF. The CDR3 coding sequence is TGCGCCAGCAGCCCAGGACTAGCGGGGGAGACGACTTTACGGAGCTACAATGAGCAGTTCTTC. Variable domain in full (rest from reference TRBV5-1 and TRBJ2-1): KAGVTQTPRYLIKTRGQQVTLSCSPISGHRSVSWYQQTPGQGLQFLFEYFSETQRNKGNFPGRFSGRQFSNSRSEMNVSTLELGDSALYLCASSPGLAGETTLRSYNEQFFGPGTRLTVL.

The chain uses TRBV6-5 and TRBJ1-1; 7 nucleotides match TRBD1. Germline values: CDR1 MNHEY, CDR2 SVGAGI. This CDR3 spans 12 amino acids. The V segment lost 0 bases and the J segment 8 bases; nucleotides outside the gene matches: 0. CDR3 bases: TGTGCCAGCAGTTACTCGACAGGGGAAGCTTTCTTT. Encoded protein: CASSYSTGEAFF.

The V and J genes are TRBV5-1 and TRBJ2-7, with D possibly TRBD1 on 5 matching bases. CDR1 and CDR2 from the germline V gene are SGHRS and YFSETQ. Deletions cut 0 bases from V and 2 bases from J, with 9 bases between. CDR3 size: 14 residues. Written as DNA, the CDR3 is TGCGCCAGCAGCTTGGATTCGACAGCCTACGAGCAGTACGTC. Its protein is CASSLDSTAYEQYV.

The genes are TRBV23-1 and TRBJ2-5; D not resolved. TRBV23-1 is sorted into the ORF group, with uncertain function. The CDR3 consists of 13 residues. V was pared by 2 bases and J by 1 base, with 5 bases between. CDR3 residues: CASSQTPQETQYF. The CDR3 nucleotides read TGCGCCAGCAGTCAAACTCCCCAAGAGACCCAGTACTTC.

This chain uses TRBV28 with TRBJ2-7; 13 nucleotides align to TRBD2. V dropped 9 bases and J dropped 5; count of bases not matched to a gene: 16. Germline-derived CDR1 and CDR2 are MDHEN and SYDVKM. This CDR3 region has 17 residues. Here the CDR3 DNA reads TGTGCCAGTGGACTAGCGGGAGTATCCGTTAAGGGGGACGAGCAGTACTTC. Protein: CASGLAGVSVKGDEQYF.

The chain employs TRBV5-1 and TRBJ1-1; D unclear. Trimming left V 3 bases short and J 1 base short, with 10 bases between. The germline V gene has CDR1 SGHRS and CDR2 YFSETQ. The CDR3 is 14 amino acids. CDR3 DNA sequence: TGCGCCAGCAGCTCTAACATGGGGAACACTGAAGCTTTCTTT. This sequence encodes CASSSNMGNTEAFF.

Points on this clone: At one end the junction does not follow the germline gene, possibly because of a read error. The chain joins TRBV5-1 to TRBJ2-1; a possible D gene is TRBD1 (5 bases). Germline values: CDR1 SGHRS, CDR2 YFSETQ. The CDR3 totals 16 residues. The CDR3, as DNA: TGCGCCAGCAGCTTGGTTGCAGGGCGCTCCCACAATGAGCAGTTCTTC. Protein sequence: CASSLVAGRSHNEQFF.

This rearrangement joins TRBV7-9 to TRBJ1-1, with TRBD1 as a possible D gene (5 bases). V lost 5 bases to trimming and J lost 8 bases, with 12 bases between them. Germline V gene lookup returns CDR1 SEHNR and CDR2 FQNEAQ (reference sequence). CDR3 length: 12 residues. CDR3 nucleotides: TGTGCCAGCAGCGCAACAGGAGCCGAAGCTTTCTTT. Translated: CASSATGAEAFF.

CDR3 in DNA: TGTGCCAGCAGCCTTCAGGAAAACTATGGCTACACCTTC. It yields the protein CASSLQENYGYTF. The rearrangement links TRBV12-3 or TRBV12-4 to TRBJ1-2; D is ambiguous. V lost 6 bases, J lost 2 bases, and 10 bases lay in between. This CDR3 comprises 13 residues.

This chain joins TRBV6-5 and TRBJ1-5; TRBD1 is a possible D gene (6 bases). Germline-derived CDR1 and CDR2 are MNHEY and SVGAGI. Trimming cost V 6 bases and J 7 bases, with 13 bases left between them. There are 13 residues in the CDR3. CDR3 sequence (DNA): TGTGCCAGCAGATCCTACAGGGACCAGCCCCAGCATTTT. Protein sequence: CASRSYRDQPQHF.

This chain links TRBV6-2 or TRBV6-3 with TRBJ1-5; the D is unclear. The CDR3 spans 12 residues. Germline CDR1 reads MNHEY; CDR2 reads SVGEGT. V lost 6 bases and J 6 bases, leaving 9 bases between the germline ends. The CDR3 is CASSPPIQPQHF. In nucleotides, the CDR3 is TGTGCCAGCAGCCCCCCGATTCAGCCCCAGCATTTT.

The genes are TRBV12-3 or TRBV12-4 and TRBJ2-2; D gene ambiguous. V shed 4 bases and J shed 8 bases, with 8 bases lying between them. The CDR3 totals 12 residues. Written as DNA, the CDR3 is TGTGCCAGCAGTTACGGTCGTGGGGAGCTGTTTTTT. Amino acid sequence: CASSYGRGELFF.

This clone was observed a few times. The CDR3: CASSRDSSYNSPLHF. The CDR3 nucleotides are TGTGCCAGCAGCCGTGACAGCTCCTATAATTCACCCCTCCACTTT. V gene TRBV7-3 combines with J gene TRBJ1-6; possibly TRBD1 for D (5 bases). The CDR3 sequence is 15 residues long. The germline V gene has CDR1 SGHTA and CDR2 FQGTGA. The ends were cut back, 5 bases at V and 0 bases at J, with 8 bases in the middle.

The chain recombines TRBV20-1 with TRBJ1-4, with D possibly TRBD1 on 6 matching bases. Germline CDR1 DFQATT, CDR2 SNEGSKA (reference sequence). The CDR3 sequence is 15 residues long. V was shortened by 3 bases and J by 8 bases, with 19 bases between the two germline ends. The CDR3 reads CSASGLTGRGEKLFF. The CDR3 bases are TGCAGTGCTAGTGGCCTGACAGGACGAGGGGAAAAACTGTTTTTT.

V and J are TRBV6-4 and TRBJ2-1; TRBD2 matches at 10 bases. Trimming at V came to 5 bases and at J to 8 bases, leaving 18 bases not matched to a gene. The CDR3 has 18 amino acids. Germline V gene lookup returns CDR1 MRHNA and CDR2 SNTAGT. The CDR3 DNA is TGTGCCAGCAGTCGTGGGGGACTAGCGACCTCAGGGGTAGATGAGCAGTTCTTC. This gives the protein CASSRGGLATSGVDEQFF.

This clone was seen a few times. The chain combines TRBV9 with TRBJ2-1; maybe TRBD2 (6 bases). This CDR3 has 14 residues. Trimming removed 0 bases at V and 10 bases at J, with 14 bases between. Germline V lookup: CDR1 SGDLS, CDR2 YYNGEE. The CDR3 reads CASSVEVSGVEQFF. The CDR3 DNA reads TGTGCCAGCAGCGTAGAGGTATCGGGGGTCGAGCAGTTCTTC. Supplemented by reference TRBV9 and TRBJ2-1, the full variable domain reads DSGVTQTPKHLITATGQRVTLRCSPRSGDLSVYWYQQSLDQGLQFLIQYYNGEERAKGNILERFSAQQFPDLHSELNLSSLELGDSALYFCASSVEVSGVEQFFGPGTRLTVL.

J is TRBJ2-7 and V is TRBV29-1; 8 bases fit TRBD1. Germline trimming cut 3 bases from V and 5 bases from J; bases unmatched to any gene: 12. The CDR3 extends over 15 amino acids. Germline values: CDR1 SQVTM, CDR2 ANQGSEA. The CDR3 loop is CSVDSDRGDFNEQYF. Here the CDR3 DNA reads TGCAGCGTTGATAGCGACAGGGGAGATTTCAACGAGCAGTACTTC.

The chain employs TRBV6-5 and TRBJ1-1; 11 bases fit TRBD1. Germline assignment: CDR1 MNHEY and CDR2 SVGAGI. There are 14 residues in the CDR3. Germline trimming cut 6 bases from V and 4 bases from J; bases unmatched to any gene: 4. The CDR3: CASRYGTGGTEAFF. In nucleotides, the CDR3 is TGTGCCAGCAGATACGGGACAGGGGGCACTGAAGCTTTCTTT.

The chain uses TRBV2 and TRBJ2-1; D tentatively reads TRBD1 or TRBD2 (5 bases each). The CDR3 length is 16 residues. Trimming stripped 10 bases from V and 4 bases from J, with 23 bases between. In germline, CDR1 is SNHLY, CDR2 FYNNEI. DNA of the CDR3: TGTGCCATCCCTGGGGGTGGTAGTTTGGGGTACAATGAGCAGTTCTTC. Translating gives CAIPGGGSLGYNEQFF.

V is TRBV5-5 and J is TRBJ2-1, with D possibly being TRBD1 (6 bases). The CDR3 has 14 residues. Trimming stripped 2 bases from V and 6 bases from J, with 12 bases between. Germline-derived CDR1 and CDR2 are SGHKS and YYEKEE (reference sequence). The CDR3 loop reads CASSFRPGANEQFF. CDR3 DNA: TGTGCCAGCAGCTTCCGGCCAGGGGCCAATGAGCAGTTCTTC.

The rearrangement uses TRBV4-1 and TRBJ2-7; tentatively, D is TRBD1 (6 bases). Per germline, CDR1 MGHRA and CDR2 YSYEKL. The CDR3 runs to 14 residues. The ends were cut back, 1 base at V and 4 bases at J, with 11 bases in the middle. CDR3 nucleotides: TGCGCCAGCAGCCAAGTTAGTGACAGGTACGAGCAGTACTTC. Translated: CASSQVSDRYEQYF.

The V call is TRBV6-1, the J call TRBJ2-1; 16 bases match TRBD2. V shed 3 bases, J shed 13 bases, and the junction held 6 bases outside the gene matches. The CDR3 contains 15 residues. From germline, CDR1 is MNHNS and CDR2 SASEGT. The CDR3 sequence: CASSEGTSGRASQFF. Here the CDR3 DNA reads TGTGCCAGCAGTGAGGGGACTAGCGGGAGGGCGTCCCAGTTCTTC.

V usage is TRBV20-1 and J usage is TRBJ2-7, with D hard to call. The CDR3 has 13 amino acids. The V gene's germline CDR1 is DFQATT and CDR2 SNEGSKA (reference sequence). Trimming took 3 bases from V and 0 from J, leaving 9 bases between them. CDR3 residues: CSASAADSYEQYF. CDR3 sequence (DNA): TGCAGTGCTAGTGCGGCCGACTCCTACGAGCAGTACTTC.